The T cell receptor beta chain under discussion was sequenced for a study of T-cell memory formation after mild COVID-19. Background on the study: Largely, the TCR clusters proved donor specific. Study-wide results and caveats: Clones which contracted sat mainly in CM and EM if CD4+, and in EMRA if CD8+. A balance of CD4 and CD8 characterized clones contracting day 15 to 85, whereas later expanders leaned CD4+.

This clonotype was detected a few times. No antigen is known for it. Trimming pared 10 bases from V and 8 bases from J, leaving 14 bases between. This CDR3 has 12 residues. Germline V gives CDR1 KGHDR, CDR2 SFDVKD. TCRdb itself ran the 5' RACE reads through MiXCR, one entry per CDR3 protein. The table has hundreds of thousands of distinct CDR3 sequences, about 20% seen once. The sequence derives from an adult woman who had mild COVID-19 (a few samples of this study predate the infection). Cell type and time point are not known. The chain is built from TRBV24-1 and TRBJ2-1; the D gene is possibly TRBD1 (6 bases). Input material: PBMCs or a T cell subset sorted from them (not recorded which). CDR3 in DNA: TGTGCCACGACCACCAGGGGTCATGAGCAGTTCTTC. This codes for CATTTRGHEQFF.